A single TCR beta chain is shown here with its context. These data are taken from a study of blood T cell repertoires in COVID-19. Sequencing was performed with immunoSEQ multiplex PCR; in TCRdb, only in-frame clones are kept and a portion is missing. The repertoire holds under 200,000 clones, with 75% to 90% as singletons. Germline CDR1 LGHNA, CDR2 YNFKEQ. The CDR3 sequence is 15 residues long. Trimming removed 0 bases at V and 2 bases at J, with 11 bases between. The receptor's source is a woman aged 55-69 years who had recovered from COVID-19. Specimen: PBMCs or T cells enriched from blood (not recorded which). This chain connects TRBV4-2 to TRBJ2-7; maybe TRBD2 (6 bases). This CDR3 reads CASSQEPSVAYEQYF. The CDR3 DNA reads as TGTGCCAGCAGCCAAGAGCCTAGCGTCGCCTACGAGCAGTACTTC.